What follows are 10 T cell receptor beta chains derived from one specimen sequenced in a study of identical twins. From the 5' RACE reads, TCRdb called clonotypes with MiXCR, one entry per CDR3 protein. The sample yields over 550,000 distinct CDR3 sequences, 7.1% seen once. These data are also associated with another study on yellow fever vaccine responses in identical twins.

What was sequenced was PBMCs. The receptors derive from a woman aged 18-35 years in good health.

This clonotype has at least ten counts. The chain joins TRBV12-3 or TRBV12-4 to TRBJ2-5; D remains ambiguous. The CDR3 runs to 11 residues. V lost 5 bases and J 5 bases, leaving 6 bases between the germline ends. The CDR3 protein is CASSAVETQYF. The CDR3 region has the DNA TGTGCCAGCAGTGCGGTGGAGACCCAGTACTTC.

The chain uses TRBV7-9 and TRBJ2-3; tentatively, D is TRBD2 (5 bases). The V and J ends lost 1 base and 6 bases respectively, with 20 bases between them. Germline V gives CDR1 SEHNR, CDR2 FQNEAQ (reference sequence). The length of the CDR3 is 17 residues. This CDR3 is CASSLVRGGLPRDTQYF. The CDR3 DNA reads as TGTGCCAGCAGCTTAGTACGTGGTGGACTCCCTCGGGATACGCAGTATTTT.

The CDR3 is CASSSPLRRDRGNEQYV. The CDR3 coding sequence is TGTGCCAGCAGTTCCCCGCTACGCCGGGACAGGGGAAACGAGCAGTACGTC. This chain uses TRBV12-3 or TRBV12-4 with TRBJ2-7; 10 nucleotides agree with TRBD1. The V gene end was trimmed by 4 bases and the J gene end by 5 bases; junction bases not matched to a gene: 14. The CDR3 runs 17 residues.

This clonotype appeared many times. This chain joins TRBV18 and TRBJ2-1, with D unresolved. The CDR3 extends over 15 amino acids. From germline, CDR1 is KGHSH and CDR2 LQKENI. With 4 bases removed from V and 0 bases from J, the gap between germline ends came to 10 bases. The CDR3 spells CASSLTQSSYNEQFF. CDR3 bases: TGTGCCAGCTCACTTACGCAAAGCTCCTACAATGAGCAGTTCTTC.

J is TRBJ2-7 and V is TRBV24-1, with 8 nucleotides matching TRBD1. Germline V gives CDR1 KGHDR, CDR2 SFDVKD. V shed 3 bases and J 5 bases; nucleotides not matched to a gene: 14. This CDR3 region has 17 residues. CDR3 region: CATSDPDRQGKTNEQYF. As DNA, the CDR3 is TGTGCCACCAGTGATCCAGATCGACAGGGGAAAACTAACGAGCAGTACTTC.

This clonotype showed up just a few times. This chain uses TRBV6-6 with TRBJ2-2, with D unclear. Trimming cost V 3 bases and J 8 bases, with 10 bases left between them. The CDR3 totals 13 residues. The germline V gene has CDR1 MNHNY and CDR2 SVGAGI (reference sequence). The CDR3 region has the DNA TGTGCCAGCAGTTATTTCGGGCAGGGGGAGCTGTTTTTT. This codes for CASSYFGQGELFF.

There are many counts of this clonotype. J is TRBJ1-1 and V is TRBV12-3 or TRBV12-4; the D is unclear. Trimming removed 4 bases at V and 1 base at J, with 7 bases between. The CDR3 consists of 13 residues. This CDR3 reads CASSSDPNTEAFF. The CDR3 nucleotides are TGTGCCAGCAGTTCGGACCCGAACACTGAAGCTTTCTTT.

This clonotype was detected many times. The chain has TRBV6-1 and TRBJ2-7, with no clear D. Germline V gives CDR1 MNHNS, CDR2 SASEGT. This CDR3 contains 12 residues. Between the trimmed V and J ends, which lost 3 bases and 4 bases, there was a span of 7 bases. The CDR3 sequence is CASSDGRYEQYF. The DNA for the CDR3 is TGTGCCAGCAGTGACGGCCGGTACGAGCAGTACTTC.

This clonotype has just a few counts. The V gene is TRBV2, the J gene TRBJ2-5; D may match TRBD1 or TRBD2 (7 bases each). Trimming cost V 7 bases and J 4 bases, with 19 bases left between them. Germline loops: CDR1 SNHLY, CDR2 FYNNEI. This CDR3 is 15 amino acids long. CDR3 coding DNA: TGTGCCAGCATTGCAGGGGGAGGGCCGGGAGAGACCCAGTACTTC. It translates to CASIAGGGPGETQYF.

This chain connects TRBV4-1 to TRBJ2-1, with 11 bases lining up with TRBD2. Germline CDR1 MGHRA, CDR2 YSYEKL. The CDR3 length is 16 residues. Unmatched junction bases numbered 7, after V lost 2 bases and J lost 7 bases. The CDR3 spells CASSQILAGVGNEQFF. In DNA form, the CDR3 reads TGCGCCAGCAGCCAAATACTAGCGGGAGTCGGTAATGAGCAGTTCTTC.